This TCR beta chain was observed in a study of OX40 agonist ivuxolimab in advanced cancers. Germline V gives CDR1 LNHDA, CDR2 SQIVND (reference sequence). The CDR3 length is 15 residues. V trimming: 4 bases; J trimming: 5 bases; junction bases outside the gene matches: 8. Produced via immunoSEQ multiplex PCR; TCRdb's table is partial and in-frame only. The repertoire holds approximately 45,000 clones, with about 80% as singletons. Individuals having autoimmune disease history or systemic immunosuppression were not enrolled. Blood got drawn at baseline, again on cycle 4 day 1, and then on cycle 7 day 1.

The source material was CD4+ or CD8+ T cells sorted from blood, sampled in a trial of the OX40 agonist ivuxolimab. This rearrangement joins TRBV19 to TRBJ2-1; TRBD1 matches at 7 bases. The sequence derives from an adult with an advanced solid tumor such as melanoma, head and neck, liver or kidney cancer. The CDR3: CASSTHRDRDNEQFF. CDR3 coding DNA: TGTGCCAGTAGTACCCACCGGGACAGAGACAATGAGCAGTTCTTC.